These 19 T cell receptor beta chains originate from one sample sequenced in a study of OX40 agonist ivuxolimab in advanced cancers. Some clones are missing from TCRdb's copy, which holds only in-frame ones; the method was immunoSEQ multiplex PCR. Of about 71,000 clones in the sample, about 89% were seen once. Material: CD4+ or CD8+ T cells sorted from blood, obtained in a trial of the OX40 agonist ivuxolimab. Receptors originate from an adult with an advanced solid tumor such as melanoma, head and neck, liver or kidney cancer.

The CDR3 sequence: CASSGYGSVSTF. The CDR3 bases are TGTGCCAGCAGCGGGTATGGGTCGGTGAGCACCTTC. The chain recombines TRBV5-6 with TRBJ1-2; D unclear. Germline values: CDR1 SGHDT, CDR2 YYEEEE. The CDR3 has 12 residues. The V gene lost 4 bases and the J gene lost 13 bases, with 17 bases spanning the gap.

The CDR3 here is CASSHHRNTGKIRSYEQYF. CDR3 DNA sequence: TGTGCCAGCAGCCATCACAGGAACACAGGGAAGATCCGGTCCTACGAGCAGTACTTC. The chain employs TRBV28 and TRBJ2-7; D is possibly TRBD1 (6 bases). Germline-derived CDR1 and CDR2 are MDHEN and SYDVKM. V lost 6 bases to trimming and J lost 1 base, with 28 bases between them. The length of the CDR3 is 19 residues.

In its sample, this clone ranks as medium-sized. This rearrangement joins TRBV4-2 to TRBJ2-1; no firm D call. The CDR3 runs 13 residues. The V gene lost 0 bases and the J gene lost 5 bases, with 5 bases spanning the gap. Germline V gene data show CDR1 as LGHNA and CDR2 as YNFKEQ. CDR3 sequence (DNA): TGTGCCAGCAGCCAAGAGACGCACAATGAGCAGTTCTTC. Protein: CASSQETHNEQFF.

This sequence joins TRBV4-3 and TRBJ2-3, with D possibly TRBD2 on 6 matching bases. Trimming removed 2 bases at V and 0 bases at J, with 12 bases between. The length of the CDR3 is 16 residues. CDR1 and CDR2 from the germline V gene are LGHNA and YSLEER. The CDR3 reads CASSQSGTSSTDTQYF. In nucleotides, the CDR3 is TGCGCCAGCAGCCAATCCGGCACTAGCAGCACAGATACGCAGTATTTT.

The chain has TRBV6-5 and TRBJ2-7, with 11 bases identical to TRBD1. Germline lookup yields CDR1 MNHEY and CDR2 SVGAGI. Trimming removed 0 bases from V and 4 bases from J; junction bases left unmatched: 5. The CDR3 is 16 residues long. The DNA of the CDR3 is TGTGCCAGCAGTTACTCGAGCGGACAGGGGGCGTACGAGCAGTACTTC. This encodes CASSYSSGQGAYEQYF.

This chain uses TRBV5-5 with TRBJ1-2; D unclear. Deletions cut 3 bases from V and 3 bases from J, with 3 bases between. The CDR3 is 11 amino acids. Per germline, CDR1 SGHKS and CDR2 YYEKEE (reference sequence). CDR3 coding DNA: TGTGCCAGCAGCTCATACTATGGCTACACCTTC. Translated: CASSSYYGYTF.

The CDR3 here is CAADPGHRDEKLFF. The CDR3 DNA sequence: TGTGCCGCGGACCCAGGGCATAGGGATGAAAAACTGTTTTTT. The chain combines TRBV30 with TRBJ1-4, with D possibly matching TRBD1 (5 bases). Per germline, CDR1 GTSNPN and CDR2 SVGIG (reference sequence). This CDR3 comprises 14 residues. Trimming took off 8 bases at V and 6 bases at J, with 19 bases between the two ends.

The CDR3 sequence: CASTFGLAGAPDTQYF. The CDR3 DNA reads TGTGCTAGCACCTTCGGTCTAGCGGGAGCCCCAGATACGCAGTATTTT. The V call is TRBV12-5, the J call TRBJ2-3, with TRBD2 matching over 10 bases. The V segment lost 9 bases and the J segment 4 bases; nucleotides outside the gene matches: 13. CDR1 is LGHNT, CDR2 FRNRAP, per germline. The CDR3 contains 16 residues.

The CDR3 nucleotides read TGTGCCAGCAGCTCGCTTGGGTGGGGGAACACCGGGGAGCTGTTTTTT. Protein: CASSSLGWGNTGELFF. The chain links TRBV13 to TRBJ2-2; D gene ambiguous. V lost 4 bases, J lost 1 base, and 13 bases lay in between. CDR1 and CDR2 (germline): PRHDT, FYEKMQ (reference sequence). CDR3 length: 16 residues.

This clone was counted once. V usage is TRBV7-2 and J usage is TRBJ1-1; 7 bases match TRBD1. Unmatched junction bases numbered 2, after V lost 3 bases and J lost 4 bases. This CDR3 comprises 13 residues. Germline lookup yields CDR1 SGHTA and CDR2 FQGNSA. CDR3 bases: TGTGCCAGCAGCTTTAACAGGGGCACTGAAGCTTTCTTT. It specifies CASSFNRGTEAFF.

This sequence joins TRBV28 and TRBJ2-1, with D possibly matching TRBD2 (5 bases). The CDR3 loop spans 15 amino acids. Deletions cut 6 bases from V and 0 bases from J, with 12 bases between. The germline CDR1 and CDR2 sequences are MDHEN and SYDVKM. The chain's CDR3 is CASSAGLSSYNEQFF. The DNA of the CDR3 is TGTGCCAGCAGCGCCGGACTTAGCTCCTACAATGAGCAGTTCTTC.

The chain uses TRBV5-5 and TRBJ2-7, with TRBD2 matching 8 bases. Germline-derived CDR1 and CDR2 are SGHKS and YYEKEE (reference sequence). This CDR3 contains 13 residues. The trim removed 3 bases at V and 3 bases at J, leaving 2 bases unmatched. CDR3 in amino acids: CASSWGLDYEQYF. DNA for the CDR3: TGTGCCAGCAGCTGGGGACTAGACTACGAGCAGTACTTC.

The rearrangement links TRBV7-3 to TRBJ2-7; 7 bases are shared with TRBD2. This CDR3 region has 15 residues. The V segment lost 2 bases and the J segment 5 bases; nucleotides outside the gene matches: 9. Germline lookup yields CDR1 SGHTA and CDR2 FQGTGA. CDR3: CASSLGRGRADEQYF. In nucleotides, the CDR3 is TGTGCCAGCAGCTTAGGTCGGGGGAGGGCGGACGAGCAGTACTTC.

The rearrangement links TRBV6-5 to TRBJ1-2; TRBD1 might be the D (6 bases). The germline CDR1 and CDR2 sequences are MNHEY and SVGAGI. This CDR3 is built from 13 residues. The V gene lost 5 bases and the J gene lost 1 base, with 8 bases spanning the gap. The CDR3 here is CASSAGVNYGYTF. The CDR3 nucleotides read TGTGCCAGCAGTGCAGGGGTTAACTATGGCTACACCTTC.

J is TRBJ2-5 and V is TRBV7-6, with 10 nucleotides matching TRBD1. Trimming removed 4 bases from V and 1 base from J; junction bases left unmatched: 6. Germline-derived CDR1 and CDR2 are SGHVS and FNYEAQ. The CDR3 spans 16 residues. Here the CDR3 DNA reads TGTGCCAGCAGCTCACGGGACAGGGGACCCCAAGAGACCCAGTACTTC. Translated: CASSSRDRGPQETQYF. Supplemented by reference TRBV7-6 and TRBJ2-5, the full variable domain reads GAGVSQSPRYKVTKRGQDVALRCDPISGHVSLYWYRQALGQGPEFLTYFNYEAQQDKSGLPNDRFSAERPEGSISTLTIQRTEQRDSAMYRCASSSRDRGPQETQYFGPGTRLLVL.

The J gene is TRBJ1-4, the V gene TRBV6-1; D not resolved. The length of the CDR3 is 12 residues. Per the germline V gene, CDR1 is MNHNS and CDR2 is SASEGT. Trimming removed 6 bases at V and 2 bases at J, with 4 bases between. The CDR3 loop reads CASRATNEKLFF. CDR3 nucleotides: TGTGCCAGCAGGGCGACTAATGAAAAACTGTTTTTT.

This clone has a single count. The V gene is TRBV28, the J gene TRBJ2-7, with D possibly TRBD1 on 5 matching bases. The V end lost 4 bases, the J end lost 2 bases, and 18 bases lay between the germline ends. Looked up from germline, CDR1 is MDHEN and CDR2 is SYDVKM. This CDR3 has 16 residues. The DNA for the CDR3 is TGTGCCAGCAGTTCCCCCTCGACAGACCCAACCTACGAGCAGTACTTC. This gives the protein CASSSPSTDPTYEQYF.

The genes are TRBV7-2 and TRBJ2-5; D unclear. In germline, CDR1 is SGHTA, CDR2 FQGNSA. This CDR3 spans 13 amino acids. V lost 5 bases and J lost 5, with 12 bases in between. CDR3 amino acids: CASSDNSGETQYF. The CDR3 bases are TGTGCCAGCAGCGACAACAGTGGCGAGACCCAGTACTTC.

V gene TRBV5-4 combines with J gene TRBJ1-1; unclear D gene. In germline, CDR1 is SGHNT, CDR2 YYREEE (reference sequence). This CDR3 contains 12 residues. Trimming stripped 0 bases from V and 5 bases from J, with 5 bases between. Here the CDR3 reads CASSLVLTEAFF. DNA of the CDR3: TGTGCCAGCAGCTTGGTCCTTACTGAAGCTTTCTTT. The full variable domain, rest sourced from reference TRBV5-4 and TRBJ1-1, is ETGVTQSPTHLIKTRGQQVTLRCSSQSGHNTVSWYQQALGQGPQFIFQYYREEENGRGNFPPRFSGLQFPNYSSELNVNALELDDSALYLCASSLVLTEAFFGQGTRLTVV.